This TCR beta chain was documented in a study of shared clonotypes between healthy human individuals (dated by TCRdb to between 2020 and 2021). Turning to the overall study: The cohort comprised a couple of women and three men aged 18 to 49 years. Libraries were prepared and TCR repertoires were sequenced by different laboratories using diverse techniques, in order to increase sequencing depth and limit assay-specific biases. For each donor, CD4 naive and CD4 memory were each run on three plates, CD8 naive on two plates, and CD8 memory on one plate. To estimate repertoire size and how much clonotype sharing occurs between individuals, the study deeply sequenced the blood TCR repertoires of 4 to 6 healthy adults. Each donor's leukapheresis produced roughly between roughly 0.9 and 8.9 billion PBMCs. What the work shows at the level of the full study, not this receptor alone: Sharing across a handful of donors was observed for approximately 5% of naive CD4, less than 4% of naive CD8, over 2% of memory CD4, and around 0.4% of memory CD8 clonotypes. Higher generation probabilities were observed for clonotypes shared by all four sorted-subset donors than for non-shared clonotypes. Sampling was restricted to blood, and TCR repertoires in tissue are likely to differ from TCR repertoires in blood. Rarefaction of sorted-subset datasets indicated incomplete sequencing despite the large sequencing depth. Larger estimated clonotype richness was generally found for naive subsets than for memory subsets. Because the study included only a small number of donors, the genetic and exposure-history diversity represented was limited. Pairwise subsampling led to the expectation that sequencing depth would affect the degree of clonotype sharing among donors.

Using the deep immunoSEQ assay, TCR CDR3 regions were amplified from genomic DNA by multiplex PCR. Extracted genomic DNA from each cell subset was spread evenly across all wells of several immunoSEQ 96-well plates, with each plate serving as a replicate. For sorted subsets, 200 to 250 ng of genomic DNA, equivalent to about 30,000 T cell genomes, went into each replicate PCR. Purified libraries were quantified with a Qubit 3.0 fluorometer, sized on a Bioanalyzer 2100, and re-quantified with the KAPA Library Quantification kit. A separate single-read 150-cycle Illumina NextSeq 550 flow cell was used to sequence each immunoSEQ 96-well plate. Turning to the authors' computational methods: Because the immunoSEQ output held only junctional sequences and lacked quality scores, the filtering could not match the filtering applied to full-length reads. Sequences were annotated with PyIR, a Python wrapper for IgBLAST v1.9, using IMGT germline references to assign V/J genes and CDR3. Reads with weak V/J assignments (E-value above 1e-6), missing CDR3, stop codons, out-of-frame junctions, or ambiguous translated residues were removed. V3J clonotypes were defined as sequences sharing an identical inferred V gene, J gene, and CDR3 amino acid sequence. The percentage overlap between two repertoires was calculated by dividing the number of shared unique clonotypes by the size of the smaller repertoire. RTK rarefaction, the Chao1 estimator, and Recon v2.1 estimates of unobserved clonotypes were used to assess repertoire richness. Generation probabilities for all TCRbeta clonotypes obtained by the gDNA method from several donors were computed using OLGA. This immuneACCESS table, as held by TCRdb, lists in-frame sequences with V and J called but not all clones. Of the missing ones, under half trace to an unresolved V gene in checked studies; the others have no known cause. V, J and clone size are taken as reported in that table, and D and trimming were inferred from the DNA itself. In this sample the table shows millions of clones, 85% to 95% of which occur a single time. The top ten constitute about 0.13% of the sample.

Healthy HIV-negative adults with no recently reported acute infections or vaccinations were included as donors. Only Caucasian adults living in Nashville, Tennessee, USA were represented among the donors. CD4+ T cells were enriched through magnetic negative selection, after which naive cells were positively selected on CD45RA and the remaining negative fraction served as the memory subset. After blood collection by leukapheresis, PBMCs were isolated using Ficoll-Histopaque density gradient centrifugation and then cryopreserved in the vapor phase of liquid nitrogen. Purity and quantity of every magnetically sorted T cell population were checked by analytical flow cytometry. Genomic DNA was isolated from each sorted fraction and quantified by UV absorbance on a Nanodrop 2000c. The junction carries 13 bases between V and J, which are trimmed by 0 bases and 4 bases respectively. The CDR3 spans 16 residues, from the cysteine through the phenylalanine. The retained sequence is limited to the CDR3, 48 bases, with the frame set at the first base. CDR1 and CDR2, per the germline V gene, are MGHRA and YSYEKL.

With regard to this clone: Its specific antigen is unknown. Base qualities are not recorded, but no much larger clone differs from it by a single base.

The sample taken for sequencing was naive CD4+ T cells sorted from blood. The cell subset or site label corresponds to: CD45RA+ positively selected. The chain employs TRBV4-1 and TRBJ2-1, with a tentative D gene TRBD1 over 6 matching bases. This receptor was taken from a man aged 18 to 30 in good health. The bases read TGCGCCAGCAGCCAAGAGGCCAGGGGAAATTACAATGAGCAGTTCTTC. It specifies CASSQEARGNYNEQFF.